This entry is about one T cell receptor beta chain. Its antigen specificity is not known. It has no much larger one-base neighbor in the sample; base qualities were not kept. This specimen comes from a study of cytomegalovirus exposure and HLA in healthy donors (TCRdb year 2017). For the study in its entirety: A later analysis indicated that the 90 to 150 validation repertoires were generated on the platform also employed for the approximately 700 repertoires of the first cohort. The study aimed to test whether signatures of past pathogen exposure could be identified by cataloging public T cell receptors. A separate validation cohort of roughly 110 different subjects was used in addition to the approximately 640-subject first cohort. To predict cytomegalovirus infection status, the study combined high-throughput TCR immunosequencing, statistical association of individual TCRs with disease status, and machine learning. Results the study describes overall, beyond this receptor: The study gave a list of about 160 TCR beta chains associated with cytomegalovirus. The authors suggested that the approach could potentially be extended to other disease states and immunological phenotypes. In vitro tests confirmed that a few of the cytomegalovirus-associated TCR beta chains recognize cytomegalovirus antigens. A later analysis lacked HLA typing for the validation cohort, so it scored co-occurrence in that cohort across all 110 or so repertoires. In a later analysis, TCRs clustered in the first cohort were found to also tend to co-occur in the 130 or so validation repertoires, with 90% to 95% of cluster scores above 0. In both the original and validation cohorts, the classifier was reported to diagnose cytomegalovirus status with high specificity and sensitivity. Most TCR sequences were seen in very few donors, while some public TCRs were found in many individuals.

The donors belonged to the validation cohort of over a hundred subjects, which was separate from the approximately 680-subject first cohort. Library preparation employed the immunoSEQ multiplex PCR assay. Processing in the source paper ran as follows. To diagnose cytomegalovirus status from the catalog of TCR beta chain sequences, a statistical classification framework was built. TCRdb carries this immuneACCESS record with in-frame sequences only. Its versions omit some clonotypes, under half of them owing to an unresolved V gene in the studies checked, with the rest unexplained. The DNA gave D and trimming, while V, J and clone size come from that table. This sample gives about 260,000 clones in total; around 91% of them show up just once. The ten largest account for 3.1% of the sample. From the cysteine through the phenylalanine, the CDR3 covers 16 amino acids. Only CDR3 DNA is held: 48 bases, read in frame from base 1. A distance of 12 bases separates the germline ends of V and J, which lose 1 base and 0 bases respectively. CDR1 is given as LGHNA and CDR2 as YSLEER, both from the germline V gene.

The rearranged segments are TRBV4-3 and TRBJ1-1; no D gene is confidently identified. The TCR comes from a woman aged 25 to 39 in good health and CMV-seronegative. The sequencing input was PBMCs. The nucleotide sequence is TGCGCCAGCAGCCAAGCCGCGGGGAGCATGAACACTGAAGCTTTCTTT. Its product reads: CASSQAAGSMNTEAFF.